The 27 T cell receptor beta chains below were found in one sample sequenced in a study of T-cell reconstitution after alpha-beta-depleted transplantation in children (dated by TCRdb to the mid-2010s). The library was obtained by PCR. The instrument was an Illumina HiSeq 2500. Molecular barcoding was employed in the preparation of TCR libraries, with unique molecular identifiers being used to normalize TCRbeta repertoire quantification. TCRdb reworked the public reads: Q25 trimming with fastp, MiXCR clone assembly, productive beta chains retained. Each CDR3 protein appears once, grouped with its most common genes and DNA. For this sample the table gives some 550,000 distinct CDR3 sequences, of which more than 20% were detected only once. The ten largest account for roughly 15% of the sample. According to the study, the label for this sample's treatment or condition signals: allogeneic hematopoietic cell transplantation with graft depleted of TCRalphabeta T cells and CD19 B cells.

The source was PBMCs, mostly from graft donor cells, collected 360 days after TCRalphabeta/CD19-depleted stem cell transplant. All receptors derive from a boy under two years old who had a stem cell transplant for acute myeloid leukemia, so the T cells may come from the graft donor.

This clonotype was detected only a few times. V usage is TRBV9 and J usage is TRBJ2-1; possibly TRBD1 for D (5 bases). This CDR3 region has 13 residues. V lost 0 bases and J 10 bases, leaving 11 bases between the germline ends. CDR1 and CDR2 from the germline V gene are SGDLS and YYNGEE. CDR3 amino acids: CASSVDGALEQFF. The CDR3 nucleotides are TGTGCCAGCAGCGTAGATGGGGCCTTGGAGCAGTTCTTC. Full variable domain (remainder filled in from reference TRBV9 and TRBJ2-1): DSGVTQTPKHLITATGQRVTLRCSPRSGDLSVYWYQQSLDQGLQFLIQYYNGEERAKGNILERFSAQQFPDLHSELNLSSLELGDSALYFCASSVDGALEQFFGPGTRLTVL.

This clonotype turned up a few times. V usage is TRBV20-1 and J usage is TRBJ1-1, with D perhaps matching TRBD1 (6 bases). Trimming removed 3 bases at V and 5 bases at J, with 22 bases between. This CDR3 is 16 amino acids long. Germline assignment: CDR1 DFQATT and CDR2 SNEGSKA (reference sequence). CDR3 coding DNA: TGCAGTGCTAGGGGTTGGACAGAGGTGACGGGGACTGAAGCTTTCTTT. Translation gives CSARGWTEVTGTEAFF.

This clonotype was seen many times. The chain combines TRBV20-1 with TRBJ2-3, with unresolved D. Germline V lookup: CDR1 DFQATT, CDR2 SNEGSKA (reference sequence). Trimming took off 5 bases at V and 2 bases at J, with 14 bases between the two ends. The CDR3 totals 14 residues. The CDR3 region has the DNA TGCAGTGCTTGTGCGAGTAGACTCACAGATACGCAGTATTTT. Protein sequence: CSACASRLTDTQYF.

This clonotype was recorded once. The chain uses TRBV7-6 and TRBJ2-7; 7 bases fit TRBD1. V shed 3 bases, J shed 5 bases, and the junction held 4 bases outside the gene matches. Germline V lookup: CDR1 SGHVS, CDR2 FNYEAQ. The CDR3 consists of 13 residues. The CDR3, as DNA: TGTGCCAGCAGCTTGGAGCAGGGGGACGAGCAGTACTTC. Protein sequence: CASSLEQGDEQYF.

The chain uses TRBV7-9 and TRBJ2-7; D remains unclear. V dropped 4 bases and J dropped 5 bases, with 15 bases sitting between them. Germline CDR1 SEHNR, CDR2 FQNEAQ (reference sequence). This CDR3 region has 14 residues. CDR3 sequence reads: CASSSSWKGHEQYV. Written as DNA, the CDR3 is TGTGCCAGCAGCTCCAGCTGGAAGGGCCACGAGCAGTACGTC.

The table lists this clonotype with many counts. The chain uses TRBV5-1 and TRBJ2-5; D unclear. The V end lost 4 bases, the J end lost 4 bases, and 5 bases lay between the germline ends. This CDR3 contains 11 residues. From germline, CDR1 is SGHRS and CDR2 YFSETQ. This CDR3 is CASSDAETQYF. CDR3 nucleotide sequence: TGCGCCAGCAGCGATGCAGAGACCCAGTACTTC.

This clonotype was seen repeatedly, ten times or more. The J gene is TRBJ1-1, the V gene TRBV5-4; D may be TRBD1 (5 bases). The germline V and J ends were trimmed by 5 bases and 0 bases, with 14 bases remaining between them. The CDR3 covers 15 residues. CDR1 SGHNT and CDR2 YYREEE come from the germline V gene (reference sequence). This CDR3 is CASRQMTALNTEAFF. The CDR3, as DNA: TGTGCCAGCAGGCAGATGACAGCATTGAACACTGAAGCTTTCTTT.

The V and J genes are TRBV12-3 or TRBV12-4 and TRBJ2-3, with 8 bases lining up with TRBD2. V shed 6 bases, J shed 3 bases, and the junction held 11 bases outside the gene matches. The CDR3 length is 16 residues. For the CDR3, the DNA is TGTGCCAGCAGACGGACGGGGGGGGTGGGAACAGATACGCAGTATTTT. Its translation is CASRRTGGVGTDTQYF.

This clonotype was counted only a few times. The chain uses TRBV10-3 and TRBJ1-1; D not resolved. The CDR3 is 16 amino acids. The V gene lost 2 bases and the J gene lost 1 base, with 14 bases spanning the gap. Germline CDR1 is ENHRY and CDR2 is SYGVKD. The CDR3 coding sequence is TGTGCCATCAGTGAGCTCCCAGGATGGGGGAACACTGAAGCTTTCTTT. Protein sequence: CAISELPGWGNTEAFF.

The chain couples TRBV27 to TRBJ2-1; D might be TRBD2 (6 bases). The germline CDR1 and CDR2 sequences are MNHEY and SMNVEV (reference sequence). Trimming pared 5 bases from V and 2 bases from J, leaving 10 bases between. CDR3 length: 14 residues. The CDR3 bases are TGTGCCAGCAGTGTTAGCGGCCCCTACAATGAGCAGTTCTTC. Amino acids: CASSVSGPYNEQFF.

This rearrangement joins TRBV7-9 to TRBJ2-1; TRBD1 aligns across 8 bases. CDR3 length: 14 residues. Per germline, CDR1 SEHNR and CDR2 FQNEAQ (reference sequence). V was pared by 3 bases and J by 8 bases, with 6 bases of the junction left unmatched. CDR3 sequence reads: CASSLGQVADEQFF. CDR3 DNA sequence: TGTGCCAGCAGCTTGGGACAGGTAGCCGATGAGCAGTTCTTC.

This clonotype was counted many times. This chain connects TRBV4-1 to TRBJ1-2, with no clear D. Germline V gene data show CDR1 as MGHRA and CDR2 as YSYEKL. V was trimmed by 0 bases and J by 7 bases, leaving 15 bases between them. CDR3 length equals 15 residues. CDR3 loop: CASSQENPRVLGYTF. In nucleotides, the CDR3 is TGCGCCAGCAGCCAAGAGAACCCCCGGGTTCTTGGCTACACCTTC.

The chain combines TRBV28 with TRBJ2-7, with 8 bases aligning to TRBD1. The CDR3 runs to 15 residues. CDR1 is MDHEN, CDR2 SYDVKM, per germline. Germline trimming cut 4 bases from V and 6 bases from J; bases unmatched to any gene: 11. The CDR3 DNA is TGTGCCAGCAGTTCCCCCTCCAGGGGGCTCTTCGAGCAGTACGTC. This translates into CASSSPSRGLFEQYV.

The chain recombines TRBV24-1 with TRBJ2-3; no firm D call. Germline V CDR1 and CDR2: KGHDR, SFDVKD. Between the trimmed V and J ends, which lost 4 bases and 4 bases, there was a span of 11 bases. This CDR3 is 14 amino acids long. The CDR3 DNA follows: TGTGCCACCAGTGACACCGGTACGGCAGATACGCAGTATTTT. This codes for CATSDTGTADTQYF.

The rearrangement joins TRBV7-2 to TRBJ2-3, with D unclear. Germline V gene data show CDR1 as SGHTA and CDR2 as FQGNSA. Trimming took 5 bases from V and 4 from J, leaving 16 bases between them. This CDR3 has 15 amino acids. The CDR3 DNA reads as TGTGCCAGCAGCCCCCCGGCGGTGCCCCCAGATACGCAGTATTTT. It encodes CASSPPAVPPDTQYF.

This clonotype has a count of ten or more. The chain combines TRBV6-5 with TRBJ2-5; no definite D call. CDR1 and CDR2 from the germline V gene are MNHEY and SVGAGI. The CDR3 runs to 14 residues. V lost 2 bases, J lost 5 bases, and 12 bases lay in between. CDR3: CASSYGGPAETQYF. The CDR3 bases are TGTGCCAGCAGTTACGGCGGACCCGCGGAGACCCAGTACTTC.

The chain couples TRBV6-1 to TRBJ2-6, with 10 bases aligning to TRBD2. V shed 5 bases, J shed 0 bases, and the junction held 10 bases outside the gene matches. The length of the CDR3 is 19 residues. The germline V gene has CDR1 MNHNS and CDR2 SASEGT. CDR3 coding DNA: TGTGCCAGCAGTCGAAGAGTAGCGGGGGGTAACTCTGGGGCCAACGTCCTGACTTTC. Its translation is CASSRRVAGGNSGANVLTF.

The gene calls are TRBV28 and TRBJ1-1, with D perhaps matching TRBD1 (5 bases). CDR3 length: 13 residues. Germline-derived CDR1 and CDR2 are MDHEN and SYDVKM. V lost 2 bases to trimming and J lost 6 bases, with 10 bases between them. In DNA, the CDR3 is TGTGCCAGCAGTTTAGGGCGACAGTCTGAAGCTTTCTTT. Amino acid sequence: CASSLGRQSEAFF. The full variable domain, in which reference TRBV28 and TRBJ1-1 provide the parts outside the CDR3, is DVKVTQSSRYLVKRTGEKVFLECVQDMDHENMFWYRQDPGLGLRLIYFSYDVKMKEKGDIPEGYSVSREKKERFSLILESASTNQTSMYLCASSLGRQSEAFFGQGTRLTVV.

CDR3 residues: CASSQDRGRAETQYF. The CDR3 coding sequence is TGCGCCAGCAGCCAAGACAGGGGGCGCGCAGAGACCCAGTACTTC. V gene TRBV4-3 combines with J gene TRBJ2-5; TRBD1 matches at 8 bases. J was trimmed by 4 bases and V by 0 bases; bases with no gene match: 4. The CDR3 sequence is 15 residues long. Germline V gene sequence: CDR1 LGHNA, CDR2 YSLEER.

This clonotype showed up many times. This chain uses TRBV10-3 with TRBJ2-1; no definite D call. V lost 2 bases and J 9 bases, leaving 8 bases between the germline ends. The CDR3 has 12 amino acids. Germline-derived CDR1 and CDR2 are ENHRY and SYGVKD. The CDR3 is CAISEILVEQFF. CDR3 DNA: TGTGCCATCAGTGAGATCCTGGTTGAGCAGTTCTTC.

This clonotype was observed a handful of times. The V and J genes are TRBV20-1 and TRBJ1-4; 7 bases map to TRBD1. V lost 3 bases and J lost 3; bases outside the gene matches: 10. Germline-derived CDR1 and CDR2 are DFQATT and SNEGSKA (reference sequence). This CDR3 comprises 16 residues. In DNA, the CDR3 is TGCAGTGCTAGTCGCGCCTACAGGGGATCTAATGAAAAACTGTTTTTT. Translating gives CSASRAYRGSNEKLFF.

This clonotype has at least ten counts. This chain connects TRBV7-9 to TRBJ2-5, with D tentatively TRBD1 (6 bases). V lost 5 bases and J lost 3, with 16 bases in between. Per the germline V gene, CDR1 is SEHNR and CDR2 is FQNEAQ (reference sequence). The CDR3 is 15 residues long. The CDR3 sequence: CASSHDRLGEETQYF. The CDR3 region has the DNA TGTGCCAGCAGCCACGACAGGTTGGGAGAAGAGACCCAGTACTTC. The whole variable domain, remainder taken from reference TRBV7-9 and TRBJ2-5, is DTGVSQNPRHKITKRGQNVTFRCDPISEHNRLYWYRQTLGQGPEFLTYFQNEAQLEKSRLLSDRFSAERPKGSFSTLEIQRTEQGDSAMYLCASSHDRLGEETQYFGPGTRLLVL.

This clonotype has a handful of counts. The V gene is TRBV6-5, the J gene TRBJ1-1; D gene ambiguous. CDR3 length: 13 amino acids. The V end was cut by 0 bases, the J end by 5 bases, with 7 bases between. The germline gives CDR1 MNHEY, CDR2 SVGAGI. The chain's CDR3 is CASSYSSQTEAFF. CDR3 sequence (DNA): TGTGCCAGCAGTTACTCGAGTCAGACTGAAGCTTTCTTT.

This clonotype has at least ten counts. The gene calls are TRBV29-1 and TRBJ2-7; a weak D match, TRBD2 (6 bases). Trimming took 3 bases from V and 2 from J, leaving 14 bases between them. CDR3 size: 14 residues. Per germline, CDR1 SQVTM and CDR2 ANQGSEA. This chain's CDR3 is CSVESGGATYEQYF. The CDR3 DNA follows: TGCAGCGTTGAGTCTGGCGGGGCCACCTACGAGCAGTACTTC.

The gene calls are TRBV12-3 or TRBV12-4 and TRBJ2-1; 12 bases fit TRBD2. The CDR3 consists of 17 residues. With 1 base clipped from V and 5 bases from J, the junction kept 6 bases outside the gene matches. In DNA form, the CDR3 reads TGTGCCAGCAGTTTAGTTCCTAGCGGGGGGGCCAACAATGAGCAGTTCTTC. This sequence encodes CASSLVPSGGANNEQFF.

This clonotype showed up just a few times. V gene TRBV6-1 combines with J gene TRBJ1-5; 7 nucleotides align to TRBD1. The CDR3 spans 16 residues. Germline lookup yields CDR1 MNHNS and CDR2 SASEGT. Losses at the gene ends were 5 bases for V and 5 bases for J; bases not matched to a gene: 12. Written as DNA, the CDR3 is TGTGCCAGCAGTACAAGCACAGGGGAAGGTCATCAGCCCCAGCATTTT. Its protein is CASSTSTGEGHQPQHF.

The rearrangement joins TRBV6-4 to TRBJ2-2, with D perhaps TRBD1 (6 bases). Looked up from germline, CDR1 is MRHNA and CDR2 is SNTAGT. This CDR3 is 15 amino acids long. Trimming cost V 2 bases and J 2 bases, with 9 bases left between them. The CDR3 nucleotides read TGTGCCAGCAGTGACGGGGGCCTAAACACCGGGGAGCTGTTTTTT. It translates to CASSDGGLNTGELFF.